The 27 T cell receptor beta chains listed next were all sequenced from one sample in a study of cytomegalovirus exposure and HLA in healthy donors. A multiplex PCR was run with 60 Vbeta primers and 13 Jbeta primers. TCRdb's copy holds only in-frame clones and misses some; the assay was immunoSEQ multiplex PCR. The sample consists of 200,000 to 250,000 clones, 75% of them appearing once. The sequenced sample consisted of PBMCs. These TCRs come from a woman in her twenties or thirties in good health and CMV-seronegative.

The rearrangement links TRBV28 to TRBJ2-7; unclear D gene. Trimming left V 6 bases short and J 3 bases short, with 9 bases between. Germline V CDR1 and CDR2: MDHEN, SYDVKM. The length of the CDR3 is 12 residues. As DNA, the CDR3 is TGTGCCAGCAGCAGGAATATCTACGAGCAGTACTTC. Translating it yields CASSRNIYEQYF.

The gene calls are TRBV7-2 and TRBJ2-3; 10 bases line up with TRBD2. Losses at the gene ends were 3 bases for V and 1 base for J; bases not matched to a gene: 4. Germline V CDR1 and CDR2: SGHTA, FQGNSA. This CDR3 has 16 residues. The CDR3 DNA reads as TGTGCCAGCAGCTTCATAGCGGGAGGAGGCACAGATACGCAGTATTTT. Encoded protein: CASSFIAGGGTDTQYF. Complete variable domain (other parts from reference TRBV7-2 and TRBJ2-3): GAGVSQSPSNKVTEKGKDVELRCDPISGHTALYWYRQSLGQGLEFLIYFQGNSAPDKSGLPSDRFSAERTGGSVSTLTIQRTQQEDSAVYLCASSFIAGGGTDTQYFGPGTRLTVL.

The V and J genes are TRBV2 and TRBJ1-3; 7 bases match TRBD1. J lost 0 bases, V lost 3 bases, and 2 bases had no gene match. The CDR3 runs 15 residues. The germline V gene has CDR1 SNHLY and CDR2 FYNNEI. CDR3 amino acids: CASSEGQLSGNTIYF. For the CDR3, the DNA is TGTGCCAGCAGTGAGGGACAGCTCTCTGGAAACACCATATATTTT.

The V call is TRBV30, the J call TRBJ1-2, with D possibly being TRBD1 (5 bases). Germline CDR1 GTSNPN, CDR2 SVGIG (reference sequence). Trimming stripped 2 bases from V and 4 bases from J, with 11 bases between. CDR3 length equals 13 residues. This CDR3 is CAWSSRGLYGYTF. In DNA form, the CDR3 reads TGTGCCTGGAGTTCAAGGGGTCTCTATGGCTACACCTTC. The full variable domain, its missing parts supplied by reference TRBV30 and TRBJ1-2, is SQTIHQWPATLVQPVGSPLSLECTVEGTSNPNLYWYRQAAGRGLQLLFYSVGIGQISSEVPQNLSASRPQDRQFILSSKKLLLSDSGFYLCAWSSRGLYGYTFGSGTRLTVV.

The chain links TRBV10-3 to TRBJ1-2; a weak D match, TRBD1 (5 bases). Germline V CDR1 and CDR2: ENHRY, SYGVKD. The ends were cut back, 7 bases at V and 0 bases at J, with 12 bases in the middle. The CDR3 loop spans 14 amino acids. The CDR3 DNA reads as TGTGCCATCACCCCGGGACTAGCTAACTATGGCTACACCTTC. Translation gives CAITPGLANYGYTF.

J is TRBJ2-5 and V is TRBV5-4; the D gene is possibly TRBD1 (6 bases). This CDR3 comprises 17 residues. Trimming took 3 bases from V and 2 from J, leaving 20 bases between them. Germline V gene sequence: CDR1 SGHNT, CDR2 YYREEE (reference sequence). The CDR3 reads CASSSKRNRVTQETQYF. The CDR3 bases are TGTGCCAGCAGCTCCAAAAGGAACAGGGTAACACAAGAGACCCAGTACTTC.

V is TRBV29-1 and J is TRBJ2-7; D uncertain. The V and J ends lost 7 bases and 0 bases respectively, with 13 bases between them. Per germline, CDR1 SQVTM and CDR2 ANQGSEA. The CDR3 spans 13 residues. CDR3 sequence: CSARVPGSYEQYF. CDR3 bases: TGCAGCGCCCGGGTCCCTGGCTCCTACGAGCAGTACTTC.

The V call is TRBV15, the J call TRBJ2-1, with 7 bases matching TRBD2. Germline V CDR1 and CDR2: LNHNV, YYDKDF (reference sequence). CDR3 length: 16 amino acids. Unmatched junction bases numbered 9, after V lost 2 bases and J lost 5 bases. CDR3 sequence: CATSRTVGGGDNEQFF. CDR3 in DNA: TGTGCCACCAGCAGAACTGTGGGCGGGGGAGACAATGAGCAGTTCTTC.

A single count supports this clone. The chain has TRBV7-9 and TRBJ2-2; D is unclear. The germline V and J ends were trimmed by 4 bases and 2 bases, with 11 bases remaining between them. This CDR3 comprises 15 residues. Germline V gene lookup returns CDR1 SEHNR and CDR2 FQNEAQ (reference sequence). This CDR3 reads CASSSLDINTGELFF. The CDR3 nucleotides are TGTGCCAGCAGCTCCCTTGACATAAACACCGGGGAGCTGTTTTTT.

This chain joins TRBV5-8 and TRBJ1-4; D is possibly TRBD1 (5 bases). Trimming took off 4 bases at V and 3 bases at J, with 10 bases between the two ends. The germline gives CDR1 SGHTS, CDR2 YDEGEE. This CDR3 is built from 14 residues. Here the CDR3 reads CASSQLQANEKLFF. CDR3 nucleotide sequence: TGTGCCAGCAGCCAACTACAGGCTAATGAAAAACTGTTTTTT. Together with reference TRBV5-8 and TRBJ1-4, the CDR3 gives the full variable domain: EAGVTQSPTHLIKTRGQQATLRCSPISGHTSVYWYQQALGLGLQFLLWYDEGEERNRGNFPPRFSGRQFPNYSSELNVNALELEDSALYLCASSQLQANEKLFFGSGTQLSVL.

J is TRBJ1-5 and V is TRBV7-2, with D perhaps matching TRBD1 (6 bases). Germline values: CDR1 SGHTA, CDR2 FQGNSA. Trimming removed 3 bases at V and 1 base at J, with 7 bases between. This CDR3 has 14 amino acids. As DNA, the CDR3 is TGTGCCAGCAGCTTTGGACAGAGCAATCAGCCCCAGCATTTT. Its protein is CASSFGQSNQPQHF.

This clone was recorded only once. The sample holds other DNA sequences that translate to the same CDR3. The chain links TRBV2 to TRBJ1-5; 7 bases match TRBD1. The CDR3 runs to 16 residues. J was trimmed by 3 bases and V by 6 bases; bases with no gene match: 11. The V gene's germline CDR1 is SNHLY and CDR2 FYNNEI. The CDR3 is CASRESTGILNQPQHF. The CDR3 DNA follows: TGTGCCAGCAGGGAATCGACAGGGATTCTCAATCAGCCCCAGCATTTT.

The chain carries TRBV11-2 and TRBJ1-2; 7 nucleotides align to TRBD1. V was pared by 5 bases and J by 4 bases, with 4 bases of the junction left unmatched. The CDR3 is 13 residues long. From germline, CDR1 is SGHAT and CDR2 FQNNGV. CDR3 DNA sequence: TGTGCCAGCAGCCCCGACAGGGTCTATGGCTACACCTTC. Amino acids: CASSPDRVYGYTF. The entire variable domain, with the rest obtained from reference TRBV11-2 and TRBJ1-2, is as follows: EAGVAQSPRYKIIEKRQSVAFWCNPISGHATLYWYQQILGQGPKLLIQFQNNGVVDDSQLPKDRFSAERLKGVDSTLKIQPAKLEDSAVYLCASSPDRVYGYTFGSGTRLTVV.

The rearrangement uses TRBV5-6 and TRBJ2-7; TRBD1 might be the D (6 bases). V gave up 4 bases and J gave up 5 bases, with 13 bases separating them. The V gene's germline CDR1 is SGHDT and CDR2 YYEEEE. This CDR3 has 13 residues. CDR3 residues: CASSLGTRDEQYF. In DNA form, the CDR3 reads TGTGCCAGCAGCCTCGGGACACGCGACGAGCAGTACTTC.

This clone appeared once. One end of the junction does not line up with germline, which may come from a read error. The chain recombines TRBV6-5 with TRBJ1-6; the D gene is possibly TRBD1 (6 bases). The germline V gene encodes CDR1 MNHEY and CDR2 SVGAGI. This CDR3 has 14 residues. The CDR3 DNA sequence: TGTGCCAGCAGCGACAGGTGGAGGAGTTCACCCCCCCACTTT. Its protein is CASSDRWRSSPPHF.

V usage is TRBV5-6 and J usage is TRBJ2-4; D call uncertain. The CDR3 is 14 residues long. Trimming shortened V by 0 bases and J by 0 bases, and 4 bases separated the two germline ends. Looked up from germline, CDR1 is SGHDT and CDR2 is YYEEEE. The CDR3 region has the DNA TGTGCCAGCAGCTTGGCGGTAGCCAAAAACATTCAGTACTTC. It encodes CASSLAVAKNIQYF.

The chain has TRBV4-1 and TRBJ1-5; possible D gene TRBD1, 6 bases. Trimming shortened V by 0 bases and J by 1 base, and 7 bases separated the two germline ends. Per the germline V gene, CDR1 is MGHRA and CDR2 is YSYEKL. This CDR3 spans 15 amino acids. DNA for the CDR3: TGCGCCAGCAGCCAAGATGGACAGAGCAATCAGCCCCAGCATTTT. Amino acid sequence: CASSQDGQSNQPQHF.

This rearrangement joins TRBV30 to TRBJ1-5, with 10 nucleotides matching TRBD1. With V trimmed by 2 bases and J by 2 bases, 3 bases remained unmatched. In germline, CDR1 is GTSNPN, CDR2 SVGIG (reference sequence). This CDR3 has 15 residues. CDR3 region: CAWSRQGAGNQPQHF. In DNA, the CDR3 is TGTGCCTGGAGTCGACAGGGGGCGGGCAATCAGCCCCAGCATTTT. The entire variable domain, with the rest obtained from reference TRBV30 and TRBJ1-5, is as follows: SQTIHQWPATLVQPVGSPLSLECTVEGTSNPNLYWYRQAAGRGLQLLFYSVGIGQISSEVPQNLSASRPQDRQFILSSKKLLLSDSGFYLCAWSRQGAGNQPQHFGDGTRLSIL.

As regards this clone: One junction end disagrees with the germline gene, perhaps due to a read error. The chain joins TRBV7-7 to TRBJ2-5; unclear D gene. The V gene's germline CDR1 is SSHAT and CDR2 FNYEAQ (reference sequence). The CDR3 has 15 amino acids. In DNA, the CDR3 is TGTGCTAGCAGCTTAGGTGGTACAGCCAAAGAGACCCAGTACTTC. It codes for CASSLGGTAKETQYF.

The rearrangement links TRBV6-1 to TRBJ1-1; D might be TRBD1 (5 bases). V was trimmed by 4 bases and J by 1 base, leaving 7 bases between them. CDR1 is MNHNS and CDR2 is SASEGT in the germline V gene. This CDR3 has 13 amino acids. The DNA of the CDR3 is TGTGCCAGCAGTGTAAGGGGGAACACTGAAGCTTTCTTT. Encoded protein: CASSVRGNTEAFF.

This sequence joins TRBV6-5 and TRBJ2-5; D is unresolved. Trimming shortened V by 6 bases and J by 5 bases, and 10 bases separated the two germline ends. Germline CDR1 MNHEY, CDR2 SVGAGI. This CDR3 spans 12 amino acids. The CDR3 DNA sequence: TGTGCCAGCAGCCACACCATGGAGACCCAGTACTTC. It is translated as CASSHTMETQYF.

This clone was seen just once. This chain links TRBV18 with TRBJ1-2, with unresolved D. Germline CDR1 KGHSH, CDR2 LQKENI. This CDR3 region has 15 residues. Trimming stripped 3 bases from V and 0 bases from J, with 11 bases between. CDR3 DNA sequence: TGTGCCAGCTCACCCATAGGAGGATCTAACTATGGCTACACCTTC. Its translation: CASSPIGGSNYGYTF.

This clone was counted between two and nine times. The CDR3 nucleotides are TGCAGCGTTCAGGTCGGGATGAAAGCCGGGGAGCTGTTTTTT. Translated, it gives CSVQVGMKAGELFF. The V gene is TRBV29-1, the J gene TRBJ2-2; possibly TRBD2 for D (5 bases). Per the germline V gene, CDR1 is SQVTM and CDR2 is ANQGSEA. The CDR3 totals 14 residues. Trimming shortened V by 5 bases and J by 6 bases, and 16 bases separated the two germline ends.

In nucleotides, the CDR3 is TGTGCCAGCAGCCGTCTCCGGGACAGGGGGCGCAACGAGCAGTACTTC. Its translation is CASSRLRDRGRNEQYF. The V call is TRBV7-9, the J call TRBJ2-7; 12 bases match TRBD1. The CDR3 runs to 16 residues. Germline CDR1 is SEHNR and CDR2 is FQNEAQ (reference sequence). J was trimmed by 5 bases and V by 5 bases; bases with no gene match: 10.

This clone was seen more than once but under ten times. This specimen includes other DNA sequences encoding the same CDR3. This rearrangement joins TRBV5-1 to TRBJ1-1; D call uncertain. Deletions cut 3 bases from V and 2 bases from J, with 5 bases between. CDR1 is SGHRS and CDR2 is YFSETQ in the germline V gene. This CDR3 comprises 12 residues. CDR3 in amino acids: CASSYGNTEAFF. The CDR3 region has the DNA TGCGCCAGCAGCTACGGTAACACTGAAGCTTTCTTT.

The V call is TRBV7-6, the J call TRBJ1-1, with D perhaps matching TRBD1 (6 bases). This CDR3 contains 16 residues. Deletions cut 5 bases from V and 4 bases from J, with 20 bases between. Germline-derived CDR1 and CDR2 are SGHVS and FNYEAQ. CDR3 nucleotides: TGTGCCAGCAGCCCAACCTGGGCAGGGGCGAGCACTGAAGCTTTCTTT. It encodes CASSPTWAGASTEAFF.

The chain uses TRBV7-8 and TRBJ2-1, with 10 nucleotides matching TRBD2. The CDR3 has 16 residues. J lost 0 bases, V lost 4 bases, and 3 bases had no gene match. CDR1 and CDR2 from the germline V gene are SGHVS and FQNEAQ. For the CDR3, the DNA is TGTGCCAGCAGCTCGGTAGCGGGGGGCTCCTACAATGAGCAGTTCTTC. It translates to CASSSVAGGSYNEQFF.